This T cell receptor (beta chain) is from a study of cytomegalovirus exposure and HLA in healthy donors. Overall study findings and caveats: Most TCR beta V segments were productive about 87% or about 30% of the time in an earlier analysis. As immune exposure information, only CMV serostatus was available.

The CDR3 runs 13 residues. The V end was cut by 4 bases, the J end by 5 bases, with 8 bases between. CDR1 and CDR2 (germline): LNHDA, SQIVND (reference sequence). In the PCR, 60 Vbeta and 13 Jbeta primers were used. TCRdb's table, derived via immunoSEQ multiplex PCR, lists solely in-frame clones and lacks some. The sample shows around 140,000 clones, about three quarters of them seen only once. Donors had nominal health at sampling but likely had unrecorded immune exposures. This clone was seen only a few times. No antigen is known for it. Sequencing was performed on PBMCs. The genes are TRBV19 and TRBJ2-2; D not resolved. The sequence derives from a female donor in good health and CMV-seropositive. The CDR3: CASSTTLTGELFF. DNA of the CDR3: TGTGCCAGTAGTACGACTTTAACCGGGGAGCTGTTTTTT.